Each of the 14 T cell receptor beta chains below was sequenced from the same sample in a study of T-cell reconstitution after alpha-beta-depleted transplantation in children (TCRdb year 2016). Libraries were constructed by PCR. Sequencing relied on an Illumina HiSeq 2500. To normalize quantification of the TCRbeta repertoire, the TCR libraries were built with molecular barcoding that relied on unique molecular identifiers. TCRdb reanalyzed the raw reads on its own, using fastp at Q25 for trimming and MiXCR for clone calling, and kept in-frame beta chains. Entries that share a CDR3 protein sequence are merged under the most common genes and DNA. Counted in this sample were some 300,000 distinct CDR3 sequences; about a tenth of them appeared once. Of the sample, 2% to 3% is held by the ten largest clones. The material was PBMCs from the stem cell graft donor, obtained from the stem cell graft. The receptors come from a human donor who donated a stem cell graft to a child with acute lymphoblastic leukemia.

V usage is TRBV27 and J usage is TRBJ2-1, with 13 bases identical to TRBD2. The CDR3 runs 15 residues. Germline values: CDR1 MNHEY, CDR2 SMNVEV (reference sequence). Unmatched junction bases numbered 8, after V lost 11 bases and J lost 4 bases. Written as DNA, the CDR3 is TGTGCCGCAAGGACTAGCGGGAGTCCTTACAATGAGCAGTTCTTC. Encoded protein: CAARTSGSPYNEQFF.

This chain uses TRBV5-1 with TRBJ2-3; D gene ambiguous. V was cut by 7 bases and J by 0 bases, with 15 bases left in between. Per the germline V gene, CDR1 is SGHRS and CDR2 is YFSETQ. The CDR3 extends over 15 amino acids. CDR3 residues: CASVGNFASTDTQYF. The CDR3 DNA sequence: TGCGCCAGCGTAGGGAACTTCGCTAGCACAGATACGCAGTATTTT.

This clonotype was counted at least ten times. The rearrangement links TRBV4-3 to TRBJ1-1; 9 nucleotides agree with TRBD1. CDR3 length equals 16 residues. Germline values: CDR1 LGHNA, CDR2 YSLEER. The V segment lost 0 bases and the J segment 5 bases; nucleotides outside the gene matches: 7. The CDR3 loop reads CASSQEMGQGWTEAFF. CDR3 DNA sequence: TGCGCCAGCAGCCAAGAAATGGGACAGGGATGGACTGAAGCTTTCTTT.

This clonotype was seen a handful of times. The CDR3 DNA is TGTGCCGTTCGCCTTGTTCAAGGTAGCACTGAAGCTTTCTTT. Translation: CAVRLVQGSTEAFF. V and J are TRBV5-4 and TRBJ1-1; D is undetermined. CDR3 length equals 14 residues. V lost 10 bases to trimming and J lost 4 bases, with 20 bases between them. Per germline, CDR1 SGHNT and CDR2 YYREEE (reference sequence).

V is TRBV20-1 and J is TRBJ1-1; D remains ambiguous. This CDR3 comprises 14 residues. V was shortened by 1 base and J by 7 bases, with 16 bases between the two germline ends. Germline CDR1 DFQATT, CDR2 SNEGSKA (reference sequence). The CDR3 here is CSARALPARIEAFF. CDR3 coding DNA: TGCAGTGCTAGAGCCCTACCGGCACGGATTGAAGCTTTCTTT.

This clonotype was seen at least ten times. V and J are TRBV7-3 and TRBJ2-1, with 7 bases fitting TRBD2. Germline V gene sequence: CDR1 SGHTA, CDR2 FQGTGA. This CDR3 has 18 amino acids. V gave up 0 bases and J gave up 3 bases; unmatched junction bases: 11. The CDR3 nucleotides read TGTGCCAGCAGCTTAACGAGTGGGTCCCTAGCGGACTACAATGAGCAGTTCTTC. Protein: CASSLTSGSLADYNEQFF.

This clonotype was observed many times. V and J are TRBV4-1 and TRBJ1-1; 10 bases line up with TRBD1. CDR1 MGHRA and CDR2 YSYEKL come from the germline V gene. V gave up 0 bases and J gave up 5 bases; unmatched junction bases: 3. The CDR3 is 15 amino acids. In nucleotides, the CDR3 is TGCGCCAGCAGCCAAGATCCGGGACAGGGGACTGAAGCTTTCTTT. Translated: CASSQDPGQGTEAFF.

This clonotype has a handful of counts. The J gene is TRBJ1-2, the V gene TRBV20-1; 7 nucleotides agree with TRBD1. Germline CDR1 is DFQATT and CDR2 is SNEGSKA (reference sequence). V dropped 5 bases and J dropped 5; count of bases not matched to a gene: 8. The CDR3 sequence is 13 residues long. The chain's CDR3 is CSADWTGLYGYTF. CDR3 nucleotide sequence: TGCAGTGCTGATTGGACAGGTTTATATGGCTACACCTTC.

This chain uses TRBV2 with TRBJ2-7, with D uncertain. Germline values: CDR1 SNHLY, CDR2 FYNNEI. Trimming took off 2 bases at V and 7 bases at J, with 12 bases between the two ends. The CDR3 spans 13 residues. The DNA for the CDR3 is TGTGCCAGCAGTGAATCTCCCGAGTGGGAGCAGTACTTC. It is translated as CASSESPEWEQYF.

In its sample, this clonotype was seen many times. The rearrangement links TRBV6-1 to TRBJ2-4, with unresolved D. Germline CDR1 reads MNHNS; CDR2 reads SASEGT. This CDR3 has 14 amino acids. Trimming left V 8 bases short and J 6 bases short, with 17 bases between. CDR3: CASSGSARINIQYF. CDR3 bases: TGTGCCAGCTCTGGGTCGGCGCGGATAAACATTCAGTACTTC.

This clonotype turned up a few times. CDR3 bases: TGTGCCAGCACCACTTGGGCAGGGGGAGGGGGCAATCAGCCCCAGCATTTT. Translating gives CASTTWAGGGGNQPQHF. The chain recombines TRBV28 with TRBJ1-5; the match to TRBD1 covers 7 bases. V lost 7 bases, J lost 2 bases, and 14 bases stayed unmatched. CDR1 is MDHEN, CDR2 SYDVKM, per germline. This CDR3 has 17 amino acids.

This clonotype was seen only a few times. The chain couples TRBV12-3 or TRBV12-4 to TRBJ2-5; 8 bases align to TRBD2. The CDR3 extends over 16 amino acids. V shed 6 bases, J shed 4 bases, and the junction held 13 bases outside the gene matches. The CDR3 spells CASSQGSGIQGETQYF. The DNA for the CDR3 is TGTGCCAGCAGCCAAGGTAGCGGGATTCAAGGAGAGACCCAGTACTTC.

This rearrangement joins TRBV27 to TRBJ2-7; D may be TRBD2 (7 bases). Looked up from germline, CDR1 is MNHEY and CDR2 is SMNVEV (reference sequence). Trimming cost V 6 bases and J 3 bases, with 18 bases left between them. The CDR3 totals 15 residues. Written as DNA, the CDR3 is TGTGCCAGCAGGGGGGGGGCAGGGATTTTCTACGAGCAGTACTTC. Translating gives CASRGGAGIFYEQYF.

This clonotype has a count of ten or more. V usage is TRBV5-1 and J usage is TRBJ2-5; 7 bases fit TRBD1. V gave up 0 bases and J gave up 5 bases; unmatched junction bases: 7. The germline gives CDR1 SGHRS, CDR2 YFSETQ. This CDR3 has 15 amino acids. The chain's CDR3 is CASSLVEGAGETQYF. CDR3 DNA sequence: TGCGCCAGCAGCTTGGTCGAGGGGGCTGGGGAGACCCAGTACTTC.